Below, 18 T cell receptor beta chains from the same sample are listed, as sequenced in a study of T-cell reconstitution after alpha-beta-depleted transplantation in children (dated by TCRdb to between 2015 and 2016). Libraries were constructed by PCR. Sequencing took place on an Illumina HiSeq 2500. TCR library preparation used molecular barcoding, with unique molecular identifiers applied to normalize quantification of the TCRbeta repertoire. TCRdb reprocessing: public reads trimmed at Q25 with fastp, clones called with MiXCR, in-frame beta chains kept. Each entry is one CDR3 protein sequence, shown with its most common DNA and genes. The sample records about 830,000 distinct CDR3 sequences, roughly 15% of which are singletons. Of the sample, approximately 5% is held by the ten largest clones. In light of the paper, this sample's treatment or condition label describes: allogeneic hematopoietic cell transplantation with graft depleted of TCRalphabeta T cells and CD19 B cells.

The material was PBMCs, mostly from graft donor cells, obtained 360 days after TCRalphabeta/CD19-depleted stem cell transplant. The source is a male patient aged 10-17 years who had a stem cell transplant for acute lymphoblastic leukemia, so the T cells may come from the graft donor.

There are many counts of this clonotype. The chain links TRBV12-3 or TRBV12-4 to TRBJ2-7, with D unresolved. This CDR3 has 16 amino acids. Deletions cut 8 bases from V and 3 bases from J, with 23 bases between. The CDR3 nucleotides are TGTGCCAGCTCCATATCCCCCCAGCGCGCCCACTACGAGCAGTACTTC. Encoded protein: CASSISPQRAHYEQYF.

In this sample, this clonotype turned up a few times. The chain links TRBV7-2 to TRBJ2-5, with 8 bases aligning to TRBD1. Germline V gene lookup returns CDR1 SGHTA and CDR2 FQGNSA. CDR3 length equals 17 residues. J gave up 5 bases and V 1 base, and 12 bases lay outside the gene matches. The CDR3 DNA sequence: TGTGCCAGCAGCTTAGGGGGCCTCAGGGGGCGAGGGGAGACCCAGTACTTC. Translated, it gives CASSLGGLRGRGETQYF. Looking up the rest from reference TRBV7-2 and TRBJ2-5 gives the full variable domain: GAGVSQSPSNKVTEKGKDVELRCDPISGHTALYWYRQSLGQGLEFLIYFQGNSAPDKSGLPSDRFSAERTGGSVSTLTIQRTQQEDSAVYLCASSLGGLRGRGETQYFGPGTRLLVL.

This clonotype came up a few times. This rearrangement joins TRBV20-1 to TRBJ2-5; a possible D gene is TRBD2 (7 bases). Trimming removed 3 bases at V and 2 bases at J, with 10 bases between. Germline V gene lookup returns CDR1 DFQATT and CDR2 SNEGSKA (reference sequence). The CDR3 length is 13 residues. In DNA form, the CDR3 reads TGCAGTGCTAGCCGGGGGGCGCAAGAGACCCAGTACTTC. Protein sequence: CSASRGAQETQYF.

The rearrangement joins TRBV7-3 to TRBJ2-5; 7 nucleotides match TRBD1. With 3 bases clipped from V and 5 bases from J, the junction kept 9 bases outside the gene matches. The CDR3 is made up of 15 amino acids. Per the germline V gene, CDR1 is SGHTA and CDR2 is FQGTGA. The CDR3 loop is CASSFDRATGETQYF. As DNA, the CDR3 is TGTGCCAGCAGCTTTGACAGGGCCACCGGGGAGACCCAGTACTTC.

The chain has TRBV7-6 and TRBJ2-7, with D maybe TRBD1 (5 bases). V was clipped by 0 bases and J by 3 bases, with 12 bases between them. From germline, CDR1 is SGHVS and CDR2 FNYEAQ. The CDR3 loop spans 15 amino acids. Written as DNA, the CDR3 is TGTGCCAGCAGCTTAGCGAAGGGGTCGGGCTACGAGCAGTACTTC. Its translation is CASSLAKGSGYEQYF.

This chain connects TRBV20-1 to TRBJ1-2; TRBD1 might be the D (5 bases). This CDR3 contains 14 residues. Germline V gene data show CDR1 as DFQATT and CDR2 as SNEGSKA (reference sequence). Trimming shortened V by 6 bases and J by 0 bases, and 14 bases separated the two germline ends. The CDR3 sequence is CSAPGGTANYGYTF. In nucleotides, the CDR3 is TGCAGTGCCCCGGGGGGAACCGCTAACTATGGCTACACCTTC.

This clonotype has a handful of counts. The chain has TRBV4-1 and TRBJ2-7; D is undetermined. V lost 2 bases and J lost 0, with 14 bases in between. The germline CDR1 and CDR2 sequences are MGHRA and YSYEKL. The CDR3 consists of 16 residues. The CDR3 sequence: CASSQPVSRSSYEQYF. DNA of the CDR3: TGCGCCAGCAGCCAACCCGTCTCCCGGAGCTCCTACGAGCAGTACTTC.

This clonotype was counted a few times. The CDR3 coding sequence is TGCGCCAGCAGCCTCCCGGGACAGGGCCTCGTCGAGCAGTACTTC. This encodes CASSLPGQGLVEQYF. This rearrangement joins TRBV4-1 to TRBJ2-7; 9 nucleotides align to TRBD1. The CDR3 is 15 residues long. Trimming removed 4 bases from V and 6 bases from J; junction bases left unmatched: 10. CDR1 MGHRA and CDR2 YSYEKL come from the germline V gene.

This clonotype was picked up a small number of times. The chain links TRBV27 to TRBJ2-5, with TRBD2 matching over 8 bases. In germline, CDR1 is MNHEY, CDR2 SMNVEV (reference sequence). This CDR3 has 16 residues. Trimming removed 4 bases from V and 2 bases from J; junction bases left unmatched: 9. The DNA for the CDR3 is TGTGCCAGCAGTTCAACCCTGGGCGGGAGGCAAGAGACCCAGTACTTC. Translation: CASSSTLGGRQETQYF.

J is TRBJ1-2 and V is TRBV27; D is perhaps TRBD1 (5 bases). V was shortened by 6 bases and J by 4 bases, with 12 bases between the two germline ends. There are 13 residues in the CDR3. Per germline, CDR1 MNHEY and CDR2 SMNVEV (reference sequence). CDR3 coding DNA: TGTGCCAGCAGACCCGGGGACTTCTATGGCTACACCTTC. Translation gives CASRPGDFYGYTF.

This clonotype was detected a few times. This chain uses TRBV29-1 with TRBJ1-2; D gene uncertain. V gave up 4 bases and J gave up 6 bases, with 9 bases separating them. The germline V gene encodes CDR1 SQVTM and CDR2 ANQGSEA. The CDR3 extends over 11 amino acids. CDR3 in DNA: TGCAGCGTTGTAGGGCCGGATGGCTACACCTTC. It specifies CSVVGPDGYTF.

The rearrangement uses TRBV15 and TRBJ2-3; D unresolved. The CDR3 is 12 residues long. V was pared by 2 bases and J by 6 bases, with 6 bases between. Per germline, CDR1 LNHNV and CDR2 YYDKDF (reference sequence). Here the CDR3 reads CATSRHLDTQYF. The CDR3 nucleotides are TGTGCCACCAGCAGACATCTGGATACGCAGTATTTT.

The chain combines TRBV29-1 with TRBJ2-4; TRBD1 agrees at 7 bases. Trimming took 4 bases from V and 0 from J; bases not matched to a gene: 3. Looked up from germline, CDR1 is SQVTM and CDR2 is ANQGSEA. The CDR3 consists of 14 residues. The CDR3 spells CSVVQGIAKNIQYF. As DNA, the CDR3 is TGCAGCGTTGTACAGGGGATAGCCAAAAACATTCAGTACTTC.

This clonotype came up many times. The rearrangement links TRBV7-9 to TRBJ2-7, with 8 positions matching TRBD2. The germline V gene encodes CDR1 SEHNR and CDR2 FQNEAQ (reference sequence). The ends lost 4 bases at V and 7 bases at J; junction bases unmatched: 3. There are 12 residues in the CDR3. The CDR3 reads CASSSTGGEQYF. The CDR3 coding sequence is TGTGCCAGCAGCTCCACGGGAGGGGAGCAGTACTTC. Full variable domain (missing parts from reference TRBV7-9 and TRBJ2-7): DTGVSQNPRHKITKRGQNVTFRCDPISEHNRLYWYRQTLGQGPEFLTYFQNEAQLEKSRLLSDRFSAERPKGSFSTLEIQRTEQGDSAMYLCASSSTGGEQYFGPGTRLTVT.

This clonotype came up many times. The chain employs TRBV29-1 and TRBJ2-3, with 8 bases fitting TRBD1. This CDR3 region has 15 residues. V dropped 5 bases and J dropped 0; count of bases not matched to a gene: 7. Germline assignment: CDR1 SQVTM and CDR2 ANQGSEA. CDR3 sequence (DNA): TGCAGCGTTTCCGGGACAGGAGGCAGCACAGATACGCAGTATTTT. Translating it yields CSVSGTGGSTDTQYF.

This clonotype came up a few times. Just one base apart from a much larger clone, this may be a read error. The J gene is TRBJ2-2, the V gene TRBV13; unclear D gene. With 5 bases removed from V and 1 base from J, the gap between germline ends came to 2 bases. Germline CDR1 PRHDT, CDR2 FYEKMQ (reference sequence). CDR3 size: 12 residues. Written as DNA, the CDR3 is TGTGCCAGCAGCATGAACACCGGGGAGCTGTTTTTT. It translates to CASSMNTGELFF.

The rearrangement links TRBV29-1 to TRBJ2-5; no definite D call. CDR3 length equals 12 residues. The ends were cut back, 0 bases at V and 3 bases at J, with 5 bases in the middle. CDR1 is SQVTM, CDR2 ANQGSEA, per germline. CDR3 in amino acids: CSVEDNEETQYF. For the CDR3, the DNA is TGCAGCGTTGAAGACAACGAAGAGACCCAGTACTTC.

The rearrangement joins TRBV9 to TRBJ2-7; D ambiguous. Deletions cut 0 bases from V and 3 bases from J, with 10 bases between. The germline V gene has CDR1 SGDLS and CDR2 YYNGEE. The CDR3 has 14 amino acids. This CDR3 is CASSVGVSLYEQYF. The CDR3 nucleotides are TGTGCCAGCAGCGTAGGGGTCTCTCTCTACGAGCAGTACTTC.